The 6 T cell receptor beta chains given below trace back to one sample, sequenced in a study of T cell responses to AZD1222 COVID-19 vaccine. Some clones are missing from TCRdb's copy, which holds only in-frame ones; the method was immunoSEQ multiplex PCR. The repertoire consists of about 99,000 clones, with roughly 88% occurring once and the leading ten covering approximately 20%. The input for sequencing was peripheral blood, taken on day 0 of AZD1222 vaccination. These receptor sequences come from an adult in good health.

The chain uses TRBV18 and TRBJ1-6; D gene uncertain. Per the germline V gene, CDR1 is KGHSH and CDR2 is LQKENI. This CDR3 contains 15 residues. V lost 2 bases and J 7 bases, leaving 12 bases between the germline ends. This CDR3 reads CASSPELPRNSPLHF. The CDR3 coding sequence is TGTGCCAGCTCACCAGAGCTACCGAGAAATTCACCCCTCCACTTT. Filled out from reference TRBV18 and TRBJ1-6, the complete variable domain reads NAGVMQNPRHLVRRRGQEARLRCSPMKGHSHVYWYRQLPEEGLKFMVYLQKENIIDESGMPKERFSAEFPKEGPSILRIQQVVRGDSAAYFCASSPELPRNSPLHFGNGTRLTVT.

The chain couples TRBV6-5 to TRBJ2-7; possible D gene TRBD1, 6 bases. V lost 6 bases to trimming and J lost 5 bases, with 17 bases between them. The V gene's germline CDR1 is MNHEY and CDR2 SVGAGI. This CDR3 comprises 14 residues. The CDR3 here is CASSFNFRGDEQYF. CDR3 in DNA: TGTGCCAGCAGCTTCAACTTCAGGGGAGACGAGCAGTACTTC.

The CDR3: CASSYSGTPTGELFF. The CDR3 region has the DNA TGTGCCAGCAGTTACTCGGGGACACCTACCGGGGAGCTGTTTTTT. The rearrangement uses TRBV6-2 or TRBV6-3 and TRBJ2-2; perhaps TRBD1 as D (6 bases). The CDR3 has 15 amino acids. Germline CDR1 and CDR2: MNHEY and SVGEGT. The V end lost 0 bases, the J end lost 5 bases, and 10 bases lay between the germline ends.

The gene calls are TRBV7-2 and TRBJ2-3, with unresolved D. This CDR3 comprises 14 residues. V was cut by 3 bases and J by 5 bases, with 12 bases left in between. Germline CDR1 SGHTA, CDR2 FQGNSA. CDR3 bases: TGTGCCAGCAGCTTTGCCTTAGAGCAAGATACGCAGTATTTT. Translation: CASSFALEQDTQYF.

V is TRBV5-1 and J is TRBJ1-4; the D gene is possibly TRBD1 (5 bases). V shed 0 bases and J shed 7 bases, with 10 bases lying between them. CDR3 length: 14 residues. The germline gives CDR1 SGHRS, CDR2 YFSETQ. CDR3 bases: TGCGCCAGCAGCTTGGGGGGGAACGTTGAAAAACTGTTTTTT. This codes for CASSLGGNVEKLFF.

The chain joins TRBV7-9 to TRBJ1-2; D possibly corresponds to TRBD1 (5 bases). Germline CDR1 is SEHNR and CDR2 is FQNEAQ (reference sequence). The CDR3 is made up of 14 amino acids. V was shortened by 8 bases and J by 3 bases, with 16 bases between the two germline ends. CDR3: CASPPGGVDYGYTF. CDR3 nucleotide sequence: TGTGCCAGCCCCCCGGGGGGAGTGGACTATGGCTACACCTTC.